This TCR beta chain was recorded in a study of T cell changes during pregnancy in multiple sclerosis. Method: immunoSEQ multiplex PCR; TCRdb's copy keeps in-frame clones and lacks some. The data contain fewer than 30,000 clones, roughly 90% of them singletons. Trimming took 4 bases from V and 0 from J, leaving 18 bases between them. The CDR3 is 17 residues long. From germline, CDR1 is MGHRA and CDR2 YSYEKL. The sequencing here drew on CD8+ T cells from peripheral blood mononuclear cells, taken in the second trimester of pregnancy. The chain joins TRBV4-1 to TRBJ2-5; D may be TRBD2 (6 bases). This TCR came from a female donor with multiple sclerosis, enrolled in a pregnancy study. The CDR3 protein is CASSRDPGLRYQETQYF. The CDR3 nucleotides are TGCGCCAGCAGCCGAGATCCGGGACTCCGGTACCAAGAGACCCAGTACTTC.